The clone carrying this TCR beta chain was seen at least ten times. The antigen remains undetermined. One junction end disagrees with the germline gene, perhaps due to a read error. Amplification of TCR beta CDR3 regions was performed using RNA transcripts as template. The HTBI set primed first-round TCR CDR3 RT-PCR. TCRdb itself ran the multiplex PCR reads through MiXCR, one entry per CDR3 protein. This table has about 420,000 distinct CDR3 sequences, approximately 14% appearing once. Thyroid ultrasound and orbital computed tomography, with clinical symptoms and serum thyroxine and TRAb, informed diagnoses. Germline loops: CDR1 SGHRS, CDR2 YFSETQ. The CDR3 is 14 residues long. This entry is derived from a study of T cells in Graves' hyperthyroidism and ophthalmopathy. Study results and limitations: Ophthalmopathy was told apart from stable hyperthyroidism by a 13 V-J model. Clonotypes that were expanded in thyroid above 0.001 mostly appeared in blood too.

The receptor comes from a woman between 18 and 30 years old with Graves' hyperthyroidism. What was sequenced was blood. This rearrangement joins TRBV5-1 to TRBJ2-5; TRBD1 might be the D (5 bases). The CDR3 protein is CASSLGSGQETQYF. The CDR3 nucleotides read TGTGCCAGCAGCTTAGGGTCAGGGCAAGAGACCCAGTACTTC.